The clone carrying this T cell receptor (beta chain) was detected a few times. Its antigen is not known. These data originate in a study of cytomegalovirus exposure and HLA in healthy donors. Study information: The study's early data release held tens of millions of unique TCRs from HLA-typed donors.

In the PCR, 60 Vbeta and 13 Jbeta primers were used. Clones were sequenced by immunoSEQ multiplex PCR, and TCRdb holds only the in-frame ones, with some missing. The sample lists around 160,000 clones; around three quarters were seen once. Study results and limitations: When presence/absence was analysed, sequencing depth was taken to be roughly uniform across donors. Judged likely to be a sequencing artifact was a cluster of highly shared sequence variants. Being productive about 87% or about 30% of the time was typical of most TCR beta V segments in an earlier analysis.

The trim removed 6 bases at V and 0 bases at J, leaving 8 bases unmatched. CDR1 is MNHEY, CDR2 SVGAGI, per germline. This CDR3 has 15 residues. The chain combines TRBV6-5 with TRBJ2-7; 7 bases match TRBD1. The sequenced material came from PBMCs. The receptor's source is a man aged 40-50 years in good health and CMV-seropositive. The CDR3 protein is CASRRDREISYEQYF. CDR3 DNA sequence: TGTGCCAGCAGGAGAGACAGGGAAATCTCCTACGAGCAGTACTTC.